The 21 T cell receptor beta chains in this list originate from one sample, sequenced in a study of cytomegalovirus exposure and HLA in healthy donors (dated by TCRdb to about 2017). The library was generated by the immunoSEQ multiplex PCR assay. For the multiplex PCR, a mixture combining 60 forward primers for TCR Vbeta segments and 13 reverse primers for TCR Jbeta segments was used. Sourced from immuneACCESS, this table was stored by TCRdb with only in-frame sequences that have V and J called. A share of the clones is absent; for the studies checked, an unresolved V gene accounts for under half, and the remainder has no known explanation. The sample table contains fewer than 150,000 clones; only one count was recorded for approximately 85% of them. In total, the top ten clones hold over 6.5% of the sample. The sequenced sample was PBMCs. These TCRs come from a young woman in good health and CMV-seropositive.

This clone was observed a single time. CDR3 in amino acids: CASSERGPQPQHF. The CDR3 DNA follows: TGTGCCAGCAGTGAAAGGGGGCCTCAGCCCCAGCATTTT. The V gene is TRBV6-1, the J gene TRBJ1-5; 7 bases line up with TRBD1. Trimming took 2 bases from V and 6 from J; bases not matched to a gene: 1. Germline lookup yields CDR1 MNHNS and CDR2 SASEGT. The length of the CDR3 is 13 residues.

As regards this clone: Other DNA sequences in the same sample also yield this CDR3. The chain uses TRBV6-1 and TRBJ1-2; 8 bases agree with TRBD1. J was trimmed by 7 bases and V by 5 bases; bases with no gene match: 6. The germline gives CDR1 MNHNS, CDR2 SASEGT. The CDR3 extends over 13 amino acids. CDR3 region: CASSLDRASGYTF. For the CDR3, the DNA is TGTGCCAGCAGTCTGGACAGGGCGAGTGGCTACACCTTC.

The genes are TRBV4-1 and TRBJ1-2; 8 nucleotides line up with TRBD1. Looked up from germline, CDR1 is MGHRA and CDR2 is YSYEKL. Trimming at V came to 0 bases and at J to 14 bases, leaving 8 bases not matched to a gene. This CDR3 region has 13 residues. In DNA, the CDR3 is TGCGCCAGCAGCCAAGATTGGCAGGGGGCGCTTACCTTC. This sequence encodes CASSQDWQGALTF.

The rearrangement links TRBV10-3 to TRBJ1-2; TRBD1 aligns across 9 bases. Looked up from germline, CDR1 is ENHRY and CDR2 is SYGVKD. The CDR3 contains 15 residues. The trim removed 5 bases at V and 6 bases at J, leaving 10 bases unmatched. CDR3 sequence reads: CAISYRGRDGDGYTF. DNA for the CDR3: TGTGCCATCAGTTACAGGGGGCGCGATGGGGATGGCTACACCTTC.

This clone was seen a single time. The chain has TRBV7-9 and TRBJ1-1; a possible D gene is TRBD1 (5 bases). CDR1 is SEHNR, CDR2 FQNEAQ, per germline (reference sequence). Trimming took 5 bases from V and 0 from J, leaving 13 bases between them. CDR3 length: 15 residues. CDR3 region: CASSAYRGMNTEAFF. For the CDR3, the DNA is TGTGCCAGCAGCGCCTATAGGGGCATGAACACTGAAGCTTTCTTT.

The chain has TRBV2 and TRBJ1-6; D gene ambiguous. CDR3 length: 12 residues. Germline CDR1 SNHLY, CDR2 FYNNEI. V was clipped by 6 bases and J by 10 bases, with 10 bases between them. The CDR3 bases are TGTGCCAGCAGGGTCGAGGTCTCACCCCTCCACTTT. Translating gives CASRVEVSPLHF.

This chain uses TRBV19 with TRBJ2-5; 8 nucleotides align to TRBD1. This CDR3 contains 13 residues. V dropped 5 bases and J dropped 4; count of bases not matched to a gene: 3. Germline assignment: CDR1 LNHDA and CDR2 SQIVND (reference sequence). CDR3 loop: CASSLDRGETQYF. As DNA, the CDR3 is TGTGCCAGTAGTCTCGACAGGGGAGAGACCCAGTACTTC.

This chain's CDR3 is CASSGGWGRENTEAFF. Here the CDR3 DNA reads TGTGCCAGCAGTGGGGGGTGGGGCAGGGAGAACACTGAAGCTTTCTTT. J is TRBJ1-1 and V is TRBV28; a possible D gene is TRBD1 (5 bases). The CDR3 covers 16 residues. Trimming shortened V by 5 bases and J by 1 base, and 17 bases separated the two germline ends. Germline lookup yields CDR1 MDHEN and CDR2 SYDVKM.

As to this clone: The same CDR3 is also encoded by other DNA sequences in this sample. The V and J genes are TRBV4-1 and TRBJ2-7, with 10 bases lining up with TRBD2. The germline CDR1 and CDR2 sequences are MGHRA and YSYEKL. V dropped 4 bases and J dropped 0; count of bases not matched to a gene: 6. The CDR3 has 16 amino acids. The CDR3 DNA reads TGCGCCAGCAGCCCCGGGGTAGCGGGAGGCTCCTACGAGCAGTACTTC. Translated: CASSPGVAGGSYEQYF.

V and J are TRBV2 and TRBJ2-6; 12 nucleotides agree with TRBD1. The CDR3 runs 20 residues. V lost 7 bases, J lost 10 bases, and 23 bases stayed unmatched. Per the germline V gene, CDR1 is SNHLY and CDR2 is FYNNEI. The DNA for the CDR3 is TGTGCCAGCACCCTCAGGGGCGGGACAGGGGGCGCCCAGGGCCCTAACGTCCTGACTTTC. As protein: CASTLRGGTGGAQGPNVLTF.

CDR3 sequence: CASSLDGSREQYF. As DNA, the CDR3 is TGTGCCAGCAGCTTAGACGGTAGCCGGGAGCAGTACTTC. The rearrangement uses TRBV11-3 and TRBJ2-7; D not resolved. Trimming removed 0 bases at V and 7 bases at J, with 10 bases between. The CDR3 spans 13 residues. Per germline, CDR1 SGHNT and CDR2 YENEEA.

This chain uses TRBV6-1 with TRBJ1-5; TRBD1 aligns across 9 bases. The germline CDR1 and CDR2 sequences are MNHNS and SASEGT. V was pared by 2 bases and J by 4 bases, with 18 bases of the junction left unmatched. CDR3 length: 20 residues. The DNA for the CDR3 is TGTGCCAGCAGTGAATCGGCTTGGGACAGGGAAATAGTGAGTAATCAGCCCCAGCATTTT. This translates into CASSESAWDREIVSNQPQHF.

The chain couples TRBV28 to TRBJ1-4; possibly TRBD1 for D (6 bases). Germline assignment: CDR1 MDHEN and CDR2 SYDVKM. With 3 bases removed from V and 3 bases from J, the gap between germline ends came to 11 bases. The CDR3 has 15 amino acids. CDR3 DNA: TGTGCCAGCAGTTTGGTACAGGGATCTAATGAAAAACTGTTTTTT. It translates to CASSLVQGSNEKLFF. The entire variable domain, with the rest obtained from reference TRBV28 and TRBJ1-4, is as follows: DVKVTQSSRYLVKRTGEKVFLECVQDMDHENMFWYRQDPGLGLRLIYFSYDVKMKEKGDIPEGYSVSREKKERFSLILESASTNQTSMYLCASSLVQGSNEKLFFGSGTQLSVL.

On this clone: Other DNA sequences from this sample encode an identical CDR3 as well. The V gene is TRBV28, the J gene TRBJ1-3; no definite D call. The CDR3 is made up of 13 amino acids. Germline V lookup: CDR1 MDHEN, CDR2 SYDVKM. Trimming left V 2 bases short and J 3 bases short, with 5 bases between. Written as DNA, the CDR3 is TGTGCCAGCAGTTTAAGCGGTGGAAACACCATATATTTT. Amino acid sequence: CASSLSGGNTIYF.

This chain connects TRBV28 to TRBJ2-7; D may be TRBD2 (5 bases). Germline V CDR1 and CDR2: MDHEN, SYDVKM. This CDR3 contains 13 residues. V lost 2 bases to trimming and J lost 3 bases, with 8 bases between them. CDR3 residues: CASSLRGFYEQYF. The CDR3 DNA reads as TGTGCCAGCAGTTTAAGAGGGTTCTACGAGCAGTACTTC.

The V and J genes are TRBV5-1 and TRBJ2-7; 9 bases are a match to TRBD1. The V gene's germline CDR1 is SGHRS and CDR2 YFSETQ. CDR3 size: 15 residues. V lost 3 bases and J lost 3; bases outside the gene matches: 7. The CDR3: CASSSTGGNNYEQYF. CDR3 nucleotides: TGCGCCAGCAGCTCTACAGGGGGCAATAACTACGAGCAGTACTTC. The full variable domain, completed using reference TRBV5-1 and TRBJ2-7, is KAGVTQTPRYLIKTRGQQVTLSCSPISGHRSVSWYQQTPGQGLQFLFEYFSETQRNKGNFPGRFSGRQFSNSRSEMNVSTLELGDSALYLCASSSTGGNNYEQYFGPGTRLTVT.

The sample holds one count of this clone. This CDR3 reads CASSFEGGEQYF. The DNA of the CDR3 is TGTGCCAGCAGTTTTGAGGGAGGGGAGCAGTACTTC. The chain couples TRBV27 to TRBJ2-7, with 7 bases matching TRBD2. The CDR3 has 12 amino acids. Trimming took 3 bases from V and 7 from J; bases not matched to a gene: 3. CDR1 and CDR2 (germline): MNHEY, SMNVEV (reference sequence).

The CDR3 reads CASSQTGRDGYTF. The DNA of the CDR3 is TGTGCCAGCAGCCAGACCGGGAGGGATGGCTACACCTTC. This chain connects TRBV7-2 to TRBJ1-2; D unclear. Germline V gene sequence: CDR1 SGHTA, CDR2 FQGNSA. The CDR3 is 13 residues long. Trimming stripped 5 bases from V and 6 bases from J, with 13 bases between.

The chain couples TRBV15 to TRBJ1-5; D ambiguous. V lost 0 bases to trimming and J lost 6 bases, with 6 bases between them. CDR3 length: 13 residues. The germline V gene has CDR1 LNHNV and CDR2 YYDKDF (reference sequence). The CDR3 coding sequence is TGTGCCACCAGCAGAGATCCCAGTCAGCCCCAGCATTTT. Protein: CATSRDPSQPQHF.

The rearrangement uses TRBV30 and TRBJ1-6; D possibly corresponds to TRBD1 (6 bases). The CDR3 is 15 amino acids. Trimming stripped 4 bases from V and 7 bases from J, with 17 bases between. CDR1 is GTSNPN, CDR2 SVGIG, per germline (reference sequence). DNA for the CDR3: TGTGCCTGGACAGGACAGCTCACTTCCAATTCACCCCTCCACTTT. This gives the protein CAWTGQLTSNSPLHF.

The V and J genes are TRBV9 and TRBJ1-1; 7 bases fit TRBD1. V was clipped by 4 bases and J by 0 bases; unmatched bases: 6. The CDR3 spans 15 residues. From germline, CDR1 is SGDLS and CDR2 YYNGEE. In DNA form, the CDR3 reads TGTGCCAGCAGCCAGACAGGGAGCATGAACACTGAAGCTTTCTTT. This gives the protein CASSQTGSMNTEAFF. The full variable domain, completed using reference TRBV9 and TRBJ1-1, is DSGVTQTPKHLITATGQRVTLRCSPRSGDLSVYWYQQSLDQGLQFLIQYYNGEERAKGNILERFSAQQFPDLHSELNLSSLELGDSALYFCASSQTGSMNTEAFFGQGTRLTVV.